This T cell receptor beta chain was found in a study of blood T cell repertoires in COVID-19. Whole-study context: In each case, the material was cDNA or gDNA derived from T cells, B-cell-depleted T cells, or PBMCs.

Per the germline V gene, CDR1 is MDHEN and CDR2 is SYDVKM. The CDR3 totals 15 residues. With V trimmed by 6 bases and J by 2 bases, 6 bases remained unmatched. Produced via immunoSEQ multiplex PCR; TCRdb's table is partial and in-frame only. In the table there are 50,000 to 70,000 clones, approximately 90% of which are singletons. This sequence originates from a woman aged 80 or over with active COVID-19. The rearrangement uses TRBV28 and TRBJ1-2; 10 bases map to TRBD1. The specimen was peripheral blood. The CDR3 is CASSRQGARNYGYTF. CDR3 DNA sequence: TGTGCCAGCAGCCGACAGGGGGCGCGAAACTATGGCTACACCTTC.